This section outlines one TCR beta chain sequence together with its context. Its antigen is not known. This record comes from a study of T cells in Graves' hyperthyroidism and ophthalmopathy. Germline lookup yields CDR1 WNHNN and CDR2 SYGVQD (reference sequence). V lost 5 bases and J lost 0, with 15 bases in between. The CDR3 runs to 16 residues. Findings and caveats of the study: Stable hyperthyroidism was separated from ophthalmopathy by a model based on 13 V-J features. Appearing also in blood were most of the thyroid clonotypes expanded above 0.001.

RNA transcripts gave rise to amplified TCR beta CDR3 regions. TCR CDR3 regions were first amplified by RT-PCR with HTBI primers. Each CDR3 protein is one row after TCRdb ran MiXCR on the multiplex PCR reads. Among about 690,000 distinct CDR3 sequences, around 16% were seen once, and the ten largest hold 15% to 19%. The specimen was blood. The V gene is TRBV10-1, the J gene TRBJ2-3; D gene unclear. This receptor was identified in a man between 45 and 60 years old with Graves' hyperthyroidism. CDR3 coding DNA: TGCGCCAGCAGTCCATGGACGGTTACTAGCACAGATACGCAGTATTTT. It codes for CASSPWTVTSTDTQYF.